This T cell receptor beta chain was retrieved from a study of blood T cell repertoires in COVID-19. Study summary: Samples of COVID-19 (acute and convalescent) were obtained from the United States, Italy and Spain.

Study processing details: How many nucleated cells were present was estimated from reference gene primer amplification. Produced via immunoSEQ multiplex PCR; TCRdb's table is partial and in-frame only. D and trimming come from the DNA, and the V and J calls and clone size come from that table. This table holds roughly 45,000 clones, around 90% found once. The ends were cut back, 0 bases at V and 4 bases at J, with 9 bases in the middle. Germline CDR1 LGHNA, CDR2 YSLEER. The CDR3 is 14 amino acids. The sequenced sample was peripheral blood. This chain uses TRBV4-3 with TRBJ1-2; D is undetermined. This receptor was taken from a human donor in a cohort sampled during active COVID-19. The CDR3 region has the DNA TGCGCCAGCAGCCAAGATCTGGGCCTCTATGGCTACACCTTC. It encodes CASSQDLGLYGYTF.